The 3 T cell receptor beta chains presented below share a single source sample, sequenced in a study of molecular identifiers for immune sequencing clone quantification. TCRdb independently ran MiXCR on the PCR reads; one entry per CDR3 protein. The sample includes nearly 650,000 distinct CDR3 sequences, around 25% of them seen just once. Input material: naive CD8+ T cells from blood, with Jurkat cell RNA spiked in. Subset meaning: FACS-sorted CD8+CD4-CCR7+CD45RA+ naive T cells. The source is a human donor in good health. Some libraries in this study had Jurkat cell RNA spiked in.

This clonotype has a count of ten or more. This rearrangement joins TRBV7-9 to TRBJ2-7; D possibly corresponds to TRBD1 (6 bases). There are 14 residues in the CDR3. V shed 5 bases and J shed 6 bases, with 17 bases lying between them. Per the germline V gene, CDR1 is SEHNR and CDR2 is FQNEAQ (reference sequence). CDR3 amino acids: CASSPRLGAGEQYF. For the CDR3, the DNA is TGTGCCAGCAGCCCTCGTCTGGGGGCCGGCGAGCAGTACTTC.

The sample holds many counts of this clonotype. The chain is built from TRBV12-3 or TRBV12-4 and TRBJ1-3, with 9 nucleotides matching TRBD1. The CDR3 length is 16 residues. The V gene end was trimmed by 5 bases and the J gene end by 3 bases; junction bases not matched to a gene: 8. This CDR3 is CASSHRGLTLGNTIYF. In DNA, the CDR3 is TGTGCCAGCAGTCACAGGGGGCTTACTCTTGGAAACACCATATATTTT.

The CDR3 DNA reads as TGTGCCAGCAGTTGGACCGGGACAGGGGAATACGAGCAGTACTTC. Its translation is CASSWTGTGEYEQYF. The chain joins TRBV27 to TRBJ2-7; 10 positions match TRBD1. The CDR3 has 15 residues. The germline V gene encodes CDR1 MNHEY and CDR2 SMNVEV (reference sequence). V shed 4 bases, J shed 4 bases, and the junction held 7 bases outside the gene matches.